This T cell receptor beta chain is drawn from a study of persistence of HIV-infected CD4 T cells. The CDR3 covers 12 residues. Germline V gene lookup returns CDR1 MNHNS and CDR2 SASEGT. Trimming cost V 3 bases and J 6 bases, with 8 bases left between them. This was the immunoSEQ version 4 assay in survey mode. Generated by immunoSEQ multiplex PCR, the TCRdb table keeps only in-frame clones and is missing some. The data contain 40,000 or so clones, 88% of them singletons. This nonspecific control used anti-CD3/anti-CD28 bead stimulation of CD4+ T cells. Sorting of responding CD4+ T cells relied on upregulated CD40 ligand together with CD69. Plasma HIV-1 RNA stayed below 50 copies/mL for at least 4 years. Donors had CD4+ T cell counts above 400 cells/uL and were CMV-seropositive. PBMCs were depleted of CD8+ T cells before stimulation. This clone was counted a few times. Its specificity is unknown.

The gene calls are TRBV6-1 and TRBJ1-2; D perhaps matches TRBD1 (6 bases). The sequence derives from an adult woman with HIV who was CMV-seropositive. The source material was CD4+ T cells sorted from PBMCs after approximately 19-hour stimulation, sampled from a patient who received antiretroviral therapy. CDR3 sequence reads: CASSDTGNGYTF. The CDR3 coding sequence is TGTGCCAGCAGTGATACAGGGAATGGCTACACCTTC.